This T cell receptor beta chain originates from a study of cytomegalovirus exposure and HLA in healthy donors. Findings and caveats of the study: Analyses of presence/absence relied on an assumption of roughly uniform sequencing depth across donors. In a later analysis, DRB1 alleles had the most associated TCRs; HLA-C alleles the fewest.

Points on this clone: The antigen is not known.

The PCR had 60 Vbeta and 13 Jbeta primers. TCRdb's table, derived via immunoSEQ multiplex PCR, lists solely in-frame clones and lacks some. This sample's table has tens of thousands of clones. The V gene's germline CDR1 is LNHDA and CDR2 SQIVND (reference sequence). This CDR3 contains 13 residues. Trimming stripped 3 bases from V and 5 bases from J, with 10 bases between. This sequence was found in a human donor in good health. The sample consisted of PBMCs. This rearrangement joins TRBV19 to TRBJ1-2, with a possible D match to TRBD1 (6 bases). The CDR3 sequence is CASSMSRGYGYTF. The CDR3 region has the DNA TGTGCCAGTAGTATGAGCAGGGGTTATGGCTACACCTTC.